This is a list of T cell receptor beta chains from one sample in a study of cytotoxic CD8 clonotypes in ibrutinib-treated CLL. The data were produced by immunoSEQ multiplex PCR, yet TCRdb's version contains in-frame clones alone and is incomplete. This sample carries over 120,000 clones, 80% of them seen once, and the ten largest clones take approximately 7.6%. The sequencing here drew on PBMCs, taken after 36 months of ibrutinib treatment. The receptors were gathered from a human donor with chronic lymphocytic leukemia. CDR3s include the opening cysteine and the closing phenylalanine or tryptophan. The order of the fields is V gene, J gene, CDR3 protein.

>TRBV29-1|TRBJ2-3
CSAITGTGGSDTQYF
>TRBV15|TRBJ1-2
CATSRDRPPGTLYYGYTF
>TRBV7-9|TRBJ2-7
CASSIGGPEGYEQYF
>TRBV5-6|TRBJ1-3
CASSPSLSGNTIYF
>TRBV7-8|TRBJ2-2
CASSLVTGELFF
>TRBV9|TRBJ2-3
CASSANPGTGYKDTQYF
>TRBV6-4|TRBJ1-4
CASSGGWGKLFF
>TRBV9|TRBJ2-3
CASSPRGLAGESTDTQYF
>TRBV5-6|TRBJ2-1
CASSFRESSYNEQFF
>TRBV15|TRBJ2-3
CATSLQGYADTQYF
>TRBV5-1|TRBJ1-6
CASSLAVFSNSPLHF
>TRBV6-1|TRBJ2-5
CASSEVGGPETQYF
>TRBV7-9|TRBJ1-4
CASSLLSGEANEKLFF
>TRBV15|TRBJ1-2
CATSRDRGGIGYTF
>TRBV19|TRBJ2-5
CASSIGGLADSAQYF
>TRBV7-9|TRBJ2-7
CASSTPRDRGYEQYF
>TRBV5-1|TRBJ1-2
CASSLDRRGRGYTF
>TRBV4-1|TRBJ1-6
CASSQDSRGDNSPLHF
>TRBV6-6|TRBJ2-1
CASSYSSGRVEQFF
>TRBV13|TRBJ2-7
CASRDTSGGYEQYF
>TRBV7-9|TRBJ2-7
CASSLETLDEQYF
>TRBV9|TRBJ2-7
CASSVAGTSGYEQYF
>TRBV9|TRBJ1-5
CASSVDQGGPQHF
>TRBV11-3|TRBJ1-1
CASSLGGMNTEAFF
>TRBV7-3|TRBJ2-7
CASSPRAAYLYEQYF
>TRBV19|TRBJ1-2
CASSVQGAGYTF
>TRBV19|TRBJ2-1
CASIMSSGRSGYNEQFF
>TRBV11-2|TRBJ2-1
CASSSFTGAFNEQFF
>TRBV28|TRBJ1-5
CASSLGQFNQPQHF
>TRBV30|TRBJ2-7
CAWGDYYEQYF
>TRBV5-1|TRBJ2-1
CASSLGRNNEQFF
>TRBV4-1|TRBJ2-1
CASSPPGLAGNEQFF
>TRBV29-1|TRBJ2-3
CSAVRGDTDTQYF
>TRBV2|TRBJ2-3
CASSRLAATDTQYF
>TRBV23-1|TRBJ1-1
CASSQKGVTGTEAFF
>TRBV30|TRBJ2-7
CAWAYAPSSEQYF
>TRBV7-2|TRBJ1-1
CASRSRRTEAFF
>TRBV19|TRBJ2-7
CASSRRDSSSYEQYF
>TRBV18|TRBJ2-7
CASSPRGNAYEQYF
>TRBV11-2|TRBJ1-6
CASRRSSYNSPLHF
>TRBV19|TRBJ1-5
CASTEGRGSNQPQHF
>TRBV10-3|TRBJ1-1
CAIRQGFRVNTEAFF
>TRBV30|TRBJ1-1
CAWGPPANTEAFF
>TRBV27|TRBJ2-3
CASSWEGDSTDTQYF
>TRBV28|TRBJ2-3
CASSLSGLGSTDTQYF
>TRBV5-6|TRBJ2-7
CASSFRGEQYF
>TRBV4-1|TRBJ2-7
CASSPRSQGLIRDRGQEQYF
>TRBV25-1|TRBJ2-7
CASSGTLSYEQYF
>TRBV2|TRBJ2-1
CASRGVAGGNEQFF